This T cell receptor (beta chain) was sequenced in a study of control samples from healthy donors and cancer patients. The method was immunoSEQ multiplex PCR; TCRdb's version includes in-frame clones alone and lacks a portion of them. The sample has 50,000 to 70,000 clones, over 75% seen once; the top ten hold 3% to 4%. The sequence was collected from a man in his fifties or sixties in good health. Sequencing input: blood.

The CDR3 nucleotides read TGTGCCAGCAGCCTTGCGCGCAACAATCAGCCCCAGCATTTT. This sequence encodes CASSLARNNQPQHF. The chain combines TRBV27 with TRBJ1-5; D remains unclear. Germline V CDR1 and CDR2: MNHEY, SMNVEV (reference sequence). The CDR3 spans 14 residues. V lost 6 bases to trimming and J lost 3 bases, with 12 bases between them.